The 24 T cell receptor beta chains below all came from one sample that was sequenced in a study of cytomegalovirus exposure and HLA in healthy donors. A multiplex PCR was run with 60 Vbeta primers and 13 Jbeta primers. Using immunoSEQ multiplex PCR, the repertoire was profiled, and TCRdb retains in-frame clones only, with some absent. The table shows about 190,000 clones, with 80% to 85% occurring only once. Sequenced material: PBMCs. These receptors were collected from a woman in her twenties or thirties in good health and CMV-seronegative.

This clone was counted once. The chain recombines TRBV5-3 with TRBJ2-7; 10 bases agree with TRBD2. TRBV5-3 falls under the ORF class, with uncertain function. Trimming at V came to 0 bases and at J to 2 bases, leaving 2 bases not matched to a gene. The CDR3 is made up of 15 amino acids. CDR3 residues: CARSLGTSGPYEQYF. The CDR3 DNA is TGTGCCAGAAGCTTGGGGACTAGCGGCCCCTACGAGCAGTACTTC.

The chain carries TRBV7-7 and TRBJ2-5, with TRBD1 identical over 11 bases. CDR3 length: 16 amino acids. Germline-derived CDR1 and CDR2 are SSHAT and FNYEAQ (reference sequence). J was trimmed by 5 bases and V by 5 bases; bases with no gene match: 10. The CDR3 DNA reads as TGTGCCAGCAGCCCGGACAGGGGGCAACGGGTGGAGACCCAGTACTTC. Encoded protein: CASSPDRGQRVETQYF.

CDR3 sequence (DNA): TGTGCCAGCAGCCCGACAGGGAAGAGCCATGGCTACACCTTC. This encodes CASSPTGKSHGYTF. The chain recombines TRBV5-8 with TRBJ1-2, with 7 bases matching TRBD1. This CDR3 is 14 amino acids long. Germline V gene data show CDR1 as SGHTS and CDR2 as YDEGEE. V shed 4 bases, J shed 6 bases, and the junction held 9 bases outside the gene matches.

This chain connects TRBV4-3 to TRBJ2-3; TRBD2 aligns across 8 bases. V lost 0 bases to trimming and J lost 9 bases; unmatched junction nucleotides: 8. CDR3 length: 15 amino acids. CDR1 is LGHNA and CDR2 is YSLEER in the germline V gene. In DNA form, the CDR3 reads TGCGCCAGCAGCCAAGAAGTGGCGGGAGGCAACACGCAGTATTTT. Its translation is CASSQEVAGGNTQYF.

V and J are TRBV4-3 and TRBJ2-3; D is ambiguous. Per the germline V gene, CDR1 is LGHNA and CDR2 is YSLEER. V shed 0 bases and J shed 0 bases, with 10 bases lying between them. The CDR3 extends over 16 amino acids. CDR3 residues: CASSQDQAYSTDTQYF. The CDR3 coding sequence is TGCGCCAGCAGCCAAGATCAGGCTTATAGCACAGATACGCAGTATTTT.

The chain carries TRBV14 and TRBJ2-5, with TRBD1 as a possible D gene (5 bases). Germline CDR1 SGHDN, CDR2 FVKESK. This CDR3 is built from 13 residues. V was pared by 4 bases and J by 9 bases, with 15 bases between. In DNA form, the CDR3 reads TGTGCCAGCAGCCCCAGGACAAATTGGGCCCAGTACTTC. This encodes CASSPRTNWAQYF.

The chain combines TRBV18 with TRBJ1-1; D is unresolved. Germline V CDR1 and CDR2: KGHSH, LQKENI. The CDR3 runs to 14 residues. V shed 1 base and J shed 1 base, with 7 bases lying between them. The CDR3 spells CASSPLTRNTEAFF. CDR3 in DNA: TGTGCCAGCTCACCACTTACAAGGAACACTGAAGCTTTCTTT.

This clone was seen a handful of times. The chain carries TRBV4-3 and TRBJ2-3; 7 nucleotides line up with TRBD1. CDR3 length equals 16 residues. The junction had 4 bases not matched to a gene; V was cut back by 0 bases and J by 1 base. Germline V gene lookup returns CDR1 LGHNA and CDR2 YSLEER. CDR3 sequence: CASSQEDRVGTDTQYF. The CDR3 coding sequence is TGCGCCAGCAGCCAAGAAGACAGGGTGGGCACAGATACGCAGTATTTT.

This clone has a handful of counts. CDR3 sequence reads: CASTPAGTGAYEQYF. The CDR3 region has the DNA TGTGCCAGCACCCCTGCCGGGACAGGGGCCTACGAGCAGTACTTC. This rearrangement joins TRBV28 to TRBJ2-7; 10 positions match TRBD1. After removal of 7 bases from V and 2 bases from J, the junction contained 8 bases not matched to a gene. CDR1 is MDHEN and CDR2 is SYDVKM in the germline V gene. The CDR3 consists of 15 residues.

Details on this clone: The same CDR3 is also encoded by other DNA sequences in this sample. This rearrangement joins TRBV7-7 to TRBJ2-7; 10 bases align to TRBD1. Germline CDR1 is SSHAT and CDR2 is FNYEAQ (reference sequence). This CDR3 contains 15 residues. The junction had 7 bases not matched to a gene; V was cut back by 5 bases and J by 3 bases. CDR3 coding DNA: TGTGCCAGCAGCCCCGGACAGGGGGGAGGCTACGAGCAGTACTTC. It is translated as CASSPGQGGGYEQYF.

Only a few counts were recorded for this clone. This chain joins TRBV7-3 and TRBJ2-3, with TRBD1 matching 8 bases. The germline CDR1 and CDR2 sequences are SGHTA and FQGTGA. This CDR3 has 13 amino acids. The J segment lost 5 bases and the V segment lost 4 bases, leaving 2 bases of the junction unmatched. DNA for the CDR3: TGTGCCAGCAGCTCGACAGGGGTAGATACGCAGTATTTT. Amino acids: CASSSTGVDTQYF.

V usage is TRBV18 and J usage is TRBJ1-2, with D hard to call. The CDR3 runs 16 residues. V was pared by 0 bases and J by 4 bases, with 15 bases between. The germline CDR1 and CDR2 sequences are KGHSH and LQKENI. The CDR3 is CASSPPSRNGSYGYTF. CDR3 coding DNA: TGTGCCAGCTCACCACCGAGCAGGAACGGTTCCTATGGCTACACCTTC.

V is TRBV2 and J is TRBJ2-2; D is perhaps TRBD1 (5 bases). CDR1 is SNHLY, CDR2 FYNNEI, per germline. V was pared by 6 bases and J by 4 bases, with 9 bases between. The CDR3 totals 13 residues. The DNA for the CDR3 is TGTGCCAGCAGGGGGCTAGTCACCGGGGAGCTGTTTTTT. Its translation is CASRGLVTGELFF.

The V gene is TRBV28, the J gene TRBJ2-1; 9 positions agree with TRBD2. The CDR3 runs to 15 residues. Germline CDR1 MDHEN, CDR2 SYDVKM. J was trimmed by 9 bases and V by 4 bases; bases with no gene match: 10. Here the CDR3 reads CASSSRRREGREQFF. As DNA, the CDR3 is TGTGCCAGCAGTTCCCGAAGGCGGGAGGGCCGTGAGCAGTTCTTC.

V usage is TRBV7-2 and J usage is TRBJ2-7; 9 nucleotides line up with TRBD1. Germline V gene sequence: CDR1 SGHTA, CDR2 FQGNSA. Trimming took 5 bases from V and 5 from J; bases not matched to a gene: 7. This CDR3 is built from 14 residues. As DNA, the CDR3 is TGTGCCAGCAGCGTCGGGGACAGGGCCAACGAGCAGTACTTC. Its protein is CASSVGDRANEQYF.

This chain connects TRBV9 to TRBJ2-7, with 10 bases matching TRBD2. This CDR3 comprises 16 residues. Per germline, CDR1 SGDLS and CDR2 YYNGEE. Losses at the gene ends were 3 bases for V and 3 bases for J; bases not matched to a gene: 9. CDR3 DNA: TGTGCCAGCAGCGGTGGGTCTAGCGGGGGCGGCTACGAGCAGTACTTC. Translation gives CASSGGSSGGGYEQYF.

The chain recombines TRBV19 with TRBJ1-1, with D perhaps TRBD1 (5 bases). CDR3 length: 13 amino acids. Germline CDR1 is LNHDA and CDR2 is SQIVND (reference sequence). V dropped 1 base and J dropped 6 bases, with 9 bases sitting between them. CDR3 residues: CASSIGRGSEAFF. Here the CDR3 DNA reads TGTGCCAGTAGTATAGGGAGGGGTTCTGAAGCTTTCTTT.

CDR3 loop: CASSGREIDPMGSSTDTQYF. DNA for the CDR3: TGCGCCAGCAGTGGACGGGAAATTGACCCTATGGGATCTAGCACAGATACGCAGTATTTT. The gene calls are TRBV10-1 and TRBJ2-3; possibly TRBD2 for D (5 bases). The CDR3 is 20 amino acids. V lost 4 bases, J lost 0 bases, and 26 bases lay in between. Germline CDR1 reads WNHNN; CDR2 reads SYGVQD (reference sequence).

This chain uses TRBV27 with TRBJ2-3; the match to TRBD2 covers 7 bases. There are 15 residues in the CDR3. Unmatched junction bases numbered 5, after V lost 5 bases and J lost 0 bases. CDR1 is MNHEY, CDR2 SMNVEV, per germline (reference sequence). The CDR3, as DNA: TGTGCCAGCAGTCCCCAGCGGGATAGCACAGATACGCAGTATTTT. This codes for CASSPQRDSTDTQYF.

J is TRBJ2-7 and V is TRBV7-6; TRBD2 is a possible D gene (6 bases). V gave up 3 bases and J gave up 3 bases, with 12 bases separating them. CDR1 and CDR2 (germline): SGHVS, FNYEAQ. This CDR3 region has 14 residues. The CDR3 DNA sequence: TGTGCCAGCAGCTTGGGCGGGATAGACTACGAGCAGTACTTC. Protein product: CASSLGGIDYEQYF. Combining the CDR3 with reference TRBV7-6 and TRBJ2-7 gives the whole variable domain GAGVSQSPRYKVTKRGQDVALRCDPISGHVSLYWYRQALGQGPEFLTYFNYEAQQDKSGLPNDRFSAERPEGSISTLTIQRTEQRDSAMYRCASSLGGIDYEQYFGPGTRLTVT.

The chain couples TRBV9 to TRBJ2-1, with 11 positions matching TRBD1. V lost 4 bases, J lost 7 bases, and 10 bases stayed unmatched. This CDR3 contains 16 residues. CDR1 is SGDLS and CDR2 is YYNGEE in the germline V gene. In nucleotides, the CDR3 is TGTGCCAGCAGCCTTTGGACAGGGGGCGCCGGTAATGAGCAGTTCTTC. This translates into CASSLWTGGAGNEQFF.

The V gene is TRBV27, the J gene TRBJ2-5; 11 positions match TRBD2. The DNA end is more similar to TRBJ2-7, so the J call may be wrong. Germline V gene sequence: CDR1 MNHEY, CDR2 SMNVEV (reference sequence). The CDR3 is 17 residues long. The CDR3 region is CASSREGLAGGSYEQYF. The CDR3 nucleotides read TGTGCCAGCAGCCGGGAGGGATTAGCGGGAGGGTCATACGAGCAGTACTTC.

The J gene is TRBJ2-7, the V gene TRBV23-1, with 7 bases aligning to TRBD1. TRBV23-1 is labeled an ORF, and its function is uncertain. J gave up 2 bases and V 3 bases, and 4 bases lay outside the gene matches. The CDR3 is 14 residues long. Here the CDR3 DNA reads TGCGCCAGCAGTCATGGGACAGTCGCCTACGAGCAGTACTTC. Translating gives CASSHGTVAYEQYF.

The rearrangement links TRBV11-2 to TRBJ1-2; D uncertain. V lost 3 bases to trimming and J lost 0 bases, with 8 bases between them. Germline V gene lookup returns CDR1 SGHAT and CDR2 FQNNGV. The CDR3 is 14 amino acids. The CDR3 sequence: CASSFDTANYGYTF. As DNA, the CDR3 is TGTGCCAGCAGCTTTGACACAGCTAACTATGGCTACACCTTC.